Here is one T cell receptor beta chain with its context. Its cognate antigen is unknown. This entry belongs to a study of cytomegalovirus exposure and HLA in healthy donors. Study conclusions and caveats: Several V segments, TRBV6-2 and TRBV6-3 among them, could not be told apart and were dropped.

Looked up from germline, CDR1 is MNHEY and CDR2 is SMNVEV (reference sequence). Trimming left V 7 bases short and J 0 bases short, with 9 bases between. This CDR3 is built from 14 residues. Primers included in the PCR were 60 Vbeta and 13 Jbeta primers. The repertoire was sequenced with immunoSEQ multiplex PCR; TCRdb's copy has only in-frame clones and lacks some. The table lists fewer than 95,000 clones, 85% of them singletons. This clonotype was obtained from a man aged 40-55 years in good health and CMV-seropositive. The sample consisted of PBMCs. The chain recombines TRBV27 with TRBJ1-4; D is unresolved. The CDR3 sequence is CASKGGSTNEKLFF. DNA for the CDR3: TGTGCCAGCAAAGGCGGGTCAACTAATGAAAAACTGTTTTTT.